One and the same sample provided the 32 T cell receptor beta chains below, sequenced in a study of T cell repertoires in cytomegalovirus infection. TCRdb ran MiXCR on the reads and lists one entry per CDR3 protein. This table has about 920,000 distinct CDR3 sequences, less than 35% appearing once. No cognate antigen is known for these TCRs. This specimen consisted of cultured CD8+ T cells from PBMCs, obtained from culture after CMV antigen stimulation. These receptors were taken from a human donor in good health (CMV status not recorded). Some clones in this sample may be carry-over from other donors' samples.

The chain recombines TRBV11-2 with TRBJ2-3; 11 nucleotides align to TRBD2. The J segment lost 6 bases and the V segment lost 5 bases, leaving 16 bases of the junction unmatched. Germline V gene lookup returns CDR1 SGHAT and CDR2 FQNNGV. This CDR3 region has 18 residues. This CDR3 is CASSPKLDLAGGTDTQYF. The CDR3, as DNA: TGTGCCAGCAGCCCAAAGTTGGATCTAGCGGGGGGTACGGATACGCAGTATTTT.

The chain joins TRBV7-2 to TRBJ2-3, with 11 bases fitting TRBD2. This CDR3 region has 15 residues. Germline V lookup: CDR1 SGHTA, CDR2 FQGNSA. The J segment lost 5 bases and the V segment lost 5 bases, leaving 6 bases of the junction unmatched. CDR3 in DNA: TGTGCCAGCAGCGCCCTAGCGGGGGGTTTAGATACGCAGTATTTT. Translation: CASSALAGGLDTQYF.

This clonotype was found a few times. V gene TRBV7-9 combines with J gene TRBJ2-5; 9 nucleotides line up with TRBD1. The germline gives CDR1 SEHNR, CDR2 FQNEAQ (reference sequence). This CDR3 has 18 amino acids. V was clipped by 4 bases and J by 7 bases; unmatched bases: 19. CDR3 residues: CASSSVGLGTGSGVTQYF. The DNA of the CDR3 is TGTGCCAGCAGCTCGGTCGGGCTTGGGACAGGGTCGGGAGTGACCCAGTACTTC.

This clonotype occurred a few times. V gene TRBV27 combines with J gene TRBJ2-1; 9 bases fit TRBD2. This CDR3 contains 16 residues. In germline, CDR1 is MNHEY, CDR2 SMNVEV (reference sequence). The V gene end was trimmed by 4 bases and the J gene end by 4 bases; junction bases not matched to a gene: 8. The CDR3 loop reads CASSWLSGGIYNEQFF. The CDR3 nucleotides read TGTGCCAGCAGTTGGCTTAGCGGGGGTATTTACAATGAGCAGTTCTTC.

This clonotype has only a few counts. The rearrangement joins TRBV7-6 to TRBJ2-5; 10 positions agree with TRBD1. Germline V lookup: CDR1 SGHVS, CDR2 FNYEAQ. After removal of 4 bases from V and 5 bases from J, the junction contained 7 bases not matched to a gene. This CDR3 region has 15 residues. The CDR3, as DNA: TGTGCCAGCAGCTCCCGGACAGGGGGTGTGGAGACCCAGTACTTC. Its translation: CASSSRTGGVETQYF. Supplemented by reference TRBV7-6 and TRBJ2-5, the full variable domain reads GAGVSQSPRYKVTKRGQDVALRCDPISGHVSLYWYRQALGQGPEFLTYFNYEAQQDKSGLPNDRFSAERPEGSISTLTIQRTEQRDSAMYRCASSSRTGGVETQYFGPGTRLLVL.

The chain uses TRBV27 and TRBJ2-3; D possibly corresponds to TRBD2 (5 bases). V was pared by 3 bases and J by 2 bases, with 15 bases between. Per the germline V gene, CDR1 is MNHEY and CDR2 is SMNVEV (reference sequence). There are 16 residues in the CDR3. The CDR3 loop is CASSFEAASYTDTQYF. The CDR3 DNA sequence: TGTGCCAGCAGTTTCGAAGCGGCGTCCTACACAGATACGCAGTATTTT.

This clonotype was detected only a few times. The gene calls are TRBV2 and TRBJ2-3; 7 nucleotides line up with TRBD2. After removal of 9 bases from V and 2 bases from J, the junction contained 5 bases not matched to a gene. Germline-derived CDR1 and CDR2 are SNHLY and FYNNEI. The CDR3 has 13 residues. The chain's CDR3 is CARTSSNTDTQYF. The CDR3 DNA reads TGTGCCAGGACTAGCTCAAACACAGATACGCAGTATTTT. Full variable domain (remainder filled in from reference TRBV2 and TRBJ2-3): EPEVTQTPSHQVTQMGQEVILRCVPISNHLYFYWYRQILGQKVEFLVSFYNNEISEKSEIFDDQFSVERPDGSNFTLKIRSTKLEDSAMYFCARTSSNTDTQYFGPGTRLTVL.

This clonotype showed up many times. The genes are TRBV4-3 and TRBJ2-3, with a possible D match to TRBD2 (6 bases). Germline values: CDR1 LGHNA, CDR2 YSLEER. Trimming shortened V by 0 bases and J by 6 bases, and 13 bases separated the two germline ends. This CDR3 is built from 15 residues. The DNA for the CDR3 is TGCGCCAGCAGCCAAGATCCGAGCGGGTGGGATACGCAGTATTTT. Protein sequence: CASSQDPSGWDTQYF.

This clonotype was counted only a few times. The chain uses TRBV7-6 and TRBJ1-6; 8 bases line up with TRBD1. Trimming removed 4 bases from V and 18 bases from J; junction bases left unmatched: 8. The CDR3 runs 12 residues. Germline-derived CDR1 and CDR2 are SGHVS and FNYEAQ. CDR3 in DNA: TGTGCCAGCAGCTCGGACAGGGTTGAAACCCACTTT. Translation: CASSSDRVETHF.

The CDR3 DNA reads TGTGCCACTACCCCCGGGACTAGCGGGTACAATGAGCAGTTCTTC. Translation: CATTPGTSGYNEQFF. The chain is built from TRBV10-3 and TRBJ2-1, with 12 nucleotides matching TRBD2. CDR3 length: 15 amino acids. The trim removed 10 bases at V and 4 bases at J, leaving 8 bases unmatched. Germline-derived CDR1 and CDR2 are ENHRY and SYGVKD.

Regarding this clonotype: This may be a read error, as it is one base from a much larger clone. The V and J genes are TRBV7-2 and TRBJ1-1, with TRBD1 matching 8 bases. Germline CDR1 is SGHTA and CDR2 is FQGNSA. CDR3 length equals 14 residues. The junction had 14 bases not matched to a gene; V was cut back by 11 bases and J by 6 bases. The chain's CDR3 is CAGRLKGQDSEAFF. CDR3 DNA sequence: TGTGCCGGCCGCCTAAAGGGACAGGATTCTGAAGCTTTCTTT.

There are a few counts of this clonotype. The V gene is TRBV19, the J gene TRBJ2-3, with TRBD2 as a possible D gene (5 bases). V shed 7 bases and J shed 1 base, with 15 bases lying between them. The CDR3 extends over 15 amino acids. CDR1 and CDR2 (germline): LNHDA, SQIVND (reference sequence). CDR3 sequence: CASTSIGNRTDTQYF. CDR3 nucleotides: TGTGCCAGTACTTCGATCGGGAATCGCACAGATACGCAGTATTTT.

The J gene is TRBJ2-1, the V gene TRBV6-2 or TRBV6-3, with D possibly TRBD1 on 5 matching bases. Germline CDR1 reads MNHEY; CDR2 reads SVGEGT. The germline V and J ends were trimmed by 8 bases and 5 bases, with 22 bases remaining between them. The CDR3 runs 16 residues. CDR3 loop: CASYPSGPKGDNEQFF. The CDR3 DNA reads as TGTGCCAGCTACCCCTCGGGCCCAAAAGGGGACAATGAGCAGTTCTTC.

The chain carries TRBV7-9 and TRBJ1-2; TRBD1 is a possible D gene (6 bases). V was cut by 2 bases and J by 0 bases, with 16 bases left in between. There are 17 residues in the CDR3. In germline, CDR1 is SEHNR, CDR2 FQNEAQ (reference sequence). CDR3 nucleotides: TGTGCCAGCAGCTTAAAAGGCAGGGGAAGGCCTAACTATGGCTACACCTTC. Translating gives CASSLKGRGRPNYGYTF. Variable domain in full (rest from reference TRBV7-9 and TRBJ1-2): DTGVSQNPRHKITKRGQNVTFRCDPISEHNRLYWYRQTLGQGPEFLTYFQNEAQLEKSRLLSDRFSAERPKGSFSTLEIQRTEQGDSAMYLCASSLKGRGRPNYGYTFGSGTRLTVV.

This chain connects TRBV27 to TRBJ1-1; possibly TRBD1 for D (6 bases). Germline V gene lookup returns CDR1 MNHEY and CDR2 SMNVEV (reference sequence). V lost 5 bases and J 1 base, leaving 26 bases between the germline ends. The CDR3 covers 19 residues. CDR3 in DNA: TGTGCCAGCAGTCCATCTACCTGGGGGGGGCGCTTGACGAACACTGAAGCTTTCTTT. Residues: CASSPSTWGGRLTNTEAFF.

The sample holds a few counts of this clonotype. The CDR3, as DNA: TGCGCCAGCAGCCATATGATGGGACTAGCGGGGGGGCCCAACAATGAGCAGTTCTTC. Translating it yields CASSHMMGLAGGPNNEQFF. The chain is built from TRBV4-3 and TRBJ2-1; TRBD2 matches 16 bases. Trimming at V came to 3 bases and at J to 5 bases, leaving 10 bases not matched to a gene. In germline, CDR1 is LGHNA, CDR2 YSLEER. This CDR3 contains 19 residues.

This clonotype was counted only a few times. The CDR3 spells CASSAGTDQETQYF. Written as DNA, the CDR3 is TGTGCCAGCAGTGCCGGGACAGACCAAGAGACCCAGTACTTC. The V call is TRBV6-2 or TRBV6-3, the J call TRBJ2-5, with 7 bases that match TRBD1. In germline, CDR1 is MNHEY, CDR2 SVGEGT. V dropped 5 bases and J dropped 0; count of bases not matched to a gene: 3. This CDR3 contains 14 residues.

The V call is TRBV11-2, the J call TRBJ2-7; D is unclear. This CDR3 has 13 residues. The germline V gene has CDR1 SGHAT and CDR2 FQNNGV. V lost 2 bases and J 4 bases, leaving 9 bases between the germline ends. The CDR3 DNA reads TGTGCCAGCAGCTTAAGTGGGATATACGAGCAGTACGTC. It translates to CASSLSGIYEQYV.

The chain links TRBV10-3 to TRBJ1-2; TRBD1 agrees at 8 bases. CDR1 ENHRY and CDR2 SYGVKD come from the germline V gene. Trimming took 5 bases from V and 3 from J; bases not matched to a gene: 14. The CDR3 totals 17 residues. The CDR3 DNA reads as TGTGCCATCAGTCCTGCAGGGGGCTCCCAGCTTGACTATGGCTACACCTTC. This translates into CAISPAGGSQLDYGYTF.

This clonotype was observed at least ten times. The chain carries TRBV6-1 and TRBJ2-5; 11 bases are a match to TRBD2. Germline V gene lookup returns CDR1 MNHNS and CDR2 SASEGT. With V trimmed by 7 bases and J by 0 bases, 7 bases remained unmatched. The CDR3 sequence is 16 residues long. The CDR3 DNA reads as TGTGCCAGCAAAAAAACTAGCGGGGGATACCAAGAGACCCAGTACTTC. Translated, it gives CASKKTSGGYQETQYF.

DNA of the CDR3: TGTGCCAGCAGCCCCTATGGGGGTCTTGATCAGCCCCAGCATTTT. Translating gives CASSPYGGLDQPQHF. The genes are TRBV7-6 and TRBJ1-5, with TRBD1 as a possible D gene (5 bases). Deletions cut 5 bases from V and 5 bases from J, with 16 bases between. Germline V gene data show CDR1 as SGHVS and CDR2 as FNYEAQ. The CDR3 length is 15 residues.

The chain uses TRBV10-3 and TRBJ1-1, with D tentatively TRBD1 (6 bases). The CDR3 is made up of 13 amino acids. Germline CDR1 is ENHRY and CDR2 is SYGVKD. V gave up 8 bases and J gave up 1 base, with 11 bases separating them. This CDR3 is CAILGGGNTEAFF. The CDR3 DNA follows: TGTGCCATCCTGGGAGGGGGGAACACTGAAGCTTTCTTT.

The chain uses TRBV7-6 and TRBJ2-1, with 7 nucleotides matching TRBD2. With V trimmed by 5 bases and J by 0 bases, 10 bases remained unmatched. The CDR3 is made up of 17 amino acids. CDR1 SGHVS and CDR2 FNYEAQ come from the germline V gene. The CDR3 DNA sequence: TGTGCCAGCAGCCCGAAACCGCGGGGGAGCTCCTACAATGAGCAGTTCTTC. As protein: CASSPKPRGSSYNEQFF.

This clonotype was detected only a few times. The chain is built from TRBV28 and TRBJ1-1; D ambiguous. CDR3 length: 11 residues. Germline lookup yields CDR1 MDHEN and CDR2 SYDVKM. V lost 6 bases and J lost 8, with 10 bases in between. DNA of the CDR3: TGTGCCAGCAGCACCCAGTGGGAAGCTTTCTTT. Translated, it gives CASSTQWEAFF.

In its sample, this clonotype was seen a few times. The genes are TRBV27 and TRBJ1-5; no firm D call. Germline V gene sequence: CDR1 MNHEY, CDR2 SMNVEV (reference sequence). Trimming removed 1 base from V and 4 bases from J, with 5 bases in between. The CDR3 has 13 residues. The CDR3 here is CASSLYPNQPQHF. In nucleotides, the CDR3 is TGTGCCAGCAGTTTATACCCTAATCAGCCCCAGCATTTT.

V is TRBV7-6 and J is TRBJ2-7; no firm D call. V dropped 0 bases and J dropped 2 bases, with 11 bases sitting between them. The CDR3 spans 15 residues. In germline, CDR1 is SGHVS, CDR2 FNYEAQ. The CDR3 protein is CASSLADRHPYEQYF. The DNA for the CDR3 is TGTGCCAGCAGCTTAGCAGATCGCCACCCCTACGAGCAGTACTTC.

This clonotype was counted between two and nine times. The V and J genes are TRBV19 and TRBJ2-1, with D tentatively TRBD1 (6 bases). With 10 bases removed from V and 8 bases from J, the gap between germline ends came to 15 bases. The germline V gene encodes CDR1 LNHDA and CDR2 SQIVND (reference sequence). The CDR3 runs to 12 residues. This chain's CDR3 is CATRDTVDEQFF. The CDR3 DNA sequence: TGTGCCACTCGGGACACCGTCGATGAGCAGTTCTTC.

Only a few counts were recorded for this clonotype. The rearrangement joins TRBV20-1 to TRBJ1-1; D remains unclear. The germline CDR1 and CDR2 sequences are DFQATT and SNEGSKA (reference sequence). V lost 4 bases to trimming and J lost 2 bases, with 2 bases between them. The CDR3 covers 10 residues. The CDR3 here is CSAINTEAFF. DNA for the CDR3: TGCAGTGCTATTAACACTGAAGCTTTCTTT.

CDR3 DNA sequence: TGTGCCAGCAGTTACCCTTGGACTAGCAGCGGCGAGACCCAGTACTTC. Its translation is CASSYPWTSSGETQYF. The chain recombines TRBV6-2 or TRBV6-3 with TRBJ2-5; 8 bases map to TRBD2. With V trimmed by 2 bases and J by 5 bases, 10 bases remained unmatched. The CDR3 has 16 amino acids. CDR1 and CDR2 (germline): MNHEY, SVGEGT.

This clonotype has more than one count but fewer than ten. The CDR3: CASSYSLDIAAEAFF. The CDR3 region has the DNA TGTGCCAGCAGTTACTCCTTAGACATCGCGGCAGAAGCTTTCTTT. The chain carries TRBV6-2 or TRBV6-3 and TRBJ1-1, with D unclear. Trimming left V 0 bases short and J 8 bases short, with 16 bases between. This CDR3 is 15 amino acids long. Germline CDR1 and CDR2: MNHEY and SVGEGT.

The rearrangement uses TRBV12-3 or TRBV12-4 and TRBJ1-1; D may be TRBD1 (5 bases). The germline V and J ends were trimmed by 6 bases and 2 bases, with 16 bases remaining between them. The CDR3 totals 15 residues. The CDR3 sequence is CASSYMGRRNTEAFF. As DNA, the CDR3 is TGTGCCAGCAGCTATATGGGACGGAGAAACACTGAAGCTTTCTTT.

This clonotype was recorded a few times. The chain has TRBV4-3 and TRBJ2-1, with 10 bases fitting TRBD2. Germline values: CDR1 LGHNA, CDR2 YSLEER. V shed 1 base and J 8 bases; nucleotides not matched to a gene: 5. The CDR3 runs 15 residues. The CDR3 reads CASSQGSGGADEQFF. The CDR3 DNA is TGCGCCAGCAGCCAAGGGAGCGGGGGGGCGGATGAGCAGTTCTTC.